Included here is one T cell receptor (beta chain) sequence, with context. This CDR3 spans 17 amino acids. Germline V lookup: CDR1 MNHEY, CDR2 SVGAGI. V lost 4 bases to trimming and J lost 1 base, with 16 bases between them. The entry originates in a study of blood T cells in healthy people across ages. A sample-barcoded 5' primer and a J-beta primer mix were used in a second PCR of roughly 7 to 11 cycles. MiXCR, run by TCRdb on the 5' RACE reads, gives a single entry per CDR3 protein. The table lists hundreds of thousands of distinct CDR3 sequences, approximately 30% of them singletons. The chain has TRBV6-5 and TRBJ2-2; tentatively, D is TRBD1 or TRBD2 (6 bases each). The sequencing sample was made of blood. This clonotype was sampled from a woman over 75 in good health. CDR3 in DNA: TGTGCCAGCAGTTCCGCACAGGGAGCGGGGAACACCGGGGAGCTGTTTTTT. Protein sequence: CASSSAQGAGNTGELFF.